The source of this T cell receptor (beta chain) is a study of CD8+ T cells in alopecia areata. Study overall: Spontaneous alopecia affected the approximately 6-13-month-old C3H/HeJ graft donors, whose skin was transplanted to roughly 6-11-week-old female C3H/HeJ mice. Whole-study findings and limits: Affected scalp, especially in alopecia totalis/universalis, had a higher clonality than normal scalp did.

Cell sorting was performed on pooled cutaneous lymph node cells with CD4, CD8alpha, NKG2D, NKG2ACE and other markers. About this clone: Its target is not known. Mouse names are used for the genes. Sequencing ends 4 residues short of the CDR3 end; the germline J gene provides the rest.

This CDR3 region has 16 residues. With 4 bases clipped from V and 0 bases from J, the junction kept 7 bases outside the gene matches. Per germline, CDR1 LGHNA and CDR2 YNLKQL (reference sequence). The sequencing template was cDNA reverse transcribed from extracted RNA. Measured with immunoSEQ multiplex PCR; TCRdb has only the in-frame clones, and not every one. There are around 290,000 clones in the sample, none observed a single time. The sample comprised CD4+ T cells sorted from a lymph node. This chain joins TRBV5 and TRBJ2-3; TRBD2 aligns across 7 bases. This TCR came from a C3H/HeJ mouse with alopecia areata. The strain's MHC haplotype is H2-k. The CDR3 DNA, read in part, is TGTGCCAGCAGCCCCACGGGGGGGTTTAGTGCAGAA. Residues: CASSPTGGFSAE. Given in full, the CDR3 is CASSPTGGFSAETLYF.